The 13 T cell receptor beta chains listed next were all sequenced from one sample in a study of T cells in Graves' hyperthyroidism and ophthalmopathy (dated by TCRdb to between 2019 and 2020). Receptor libraries were prepared by multiplex PCR. The reads were generated on an Illumina HiSeq 2000. TCR beta CDR3 regions were amplified from RNA transcripts. For the first round of RT-PCR on the TCR CDR3, the HTBI primer set was used together with the Qiagen OneStep RT-PCR kit. The public reads were run again by TCRdb, first through fastp at Q25 and then through MiXCR, and only productive beta chains were kept. Records with the same CDR3 protein are collapsed into one entry carrying the most frequent genes and DNA. The sample includes 600,000 to 800,000 distinct CDR3 sequences, with just over 35% observed a single time. Together, the top ten hold 31% of the sample. The sequenced sample was blood. All receptors come from a woman aged 40 to 50 with Graves' hyperthyroidism.

As concerns this clonotype: The conserved phenylalanine or tryptophan is not found at the CDR3 terminus, so this likely reflects a read error. V usage is TRBV7-2 and J usage is TRBJ1-6, with D unclear. Trimming shortened V by 4 bases and J by 1 base, and 11 bases separated the two germline ends. Germline V lookup: CDR1 SGHTA, CDR2 FQGNSA. The length of the CDR3 is 16 residues. As DNA, the CDR3 is TGTGCCAGCAGCTGGGGTCTTGGGTCCTATAATTCACCCCTCCACCTT. Its translation: CASSWGLGSYNSPLHL.

Of note for this clonotype: Relative to the germline gene, one junction end is altered; a read error may explain this. V is TRBV7-9 and J is TRBJ2-6, with D perhaps being TRBD1 or TRBD2 (5 bases each). Per germline, CDR1 SEHNR and CDR2 FQNEAQ (reference sequence). This CDR3 contains 14 residues. The DNA of the CDR3 is TGTGCCAGCAGCTTGGGACCGGTACTGAACACTGAAGCTTTC. Protein product: CASSLGPVLNTEAF. Combining the CDR3 with reference TRBV7-9 and TRBJ2-6 gives the whole variable domain DTGVSQNPRHKITKRGQNVTFRCDPISEHNRLYWYRQTLGQGPEFLTYFQNEAQLEKSRLLSDRFSAERPKGSFSTLEIQRTEQGDSAMYLCASSLGPVLNTEAFGAGSRLTVL.

The sample holds a few counts of this clonotype. The chain recombines TRBV9 with TRBJ2-2; D is undetermined. Germline CDR1 SGDLS, CDR2 YYNGEE. This CDR3 is built from 14 residues. V was shortened by 3 bases and J by 5 bases, with 11 bases between the two germline ends. The CDR3 nucleotides read TGTGCCAGCAGCGGCCCCCTCCCAACCGGGGAGCTGTTTTTT. The encoded protein is CASSGPLPTGELFF.

About this clonotype itself: A read error may be the cause here, since a much bigger clone is one base away. This rearrangement joins TRBV7-9 to TRBJ1-2; 11 nucleotides align to TRBD1. The J segment lost 6 bases and the V segment lost 4 bases, leaving 4 bases of the junction unmatched. The CDR3 is 14 amino acids. Per germline, CDR1 SEHNR and CDR2 FQNEAQ (reference sequence). This CDR3 is CASSSRDRGNGYTF. In nucleotides, the CDR3 is TGTGCCAGCAGCTCCCGGGACAGGGGGAATGGCTACACCTTC.

V usage is TRBV7-4 and J usage is TRBJ2-7, with 11 bases that match TRBD1. Germline V gene lookup returns CDR1 SGHVT and CDR2 SQSDAQ. The J segment lost 2 bases and the V segment lost 6 bases, leaving 12 bases of the junction unmatched. The CDR3 consists of 17 residues. The CDR3, as DNA: TGTGCCAGCAGTCTCCCGAGCGGACAGGGGGCCCCCTACGAGCAGTACTTC. It yields the protein CASSLPSGQGAPYEQYF.

The sample holds a few counts of this clonotype. One end of the junction does not line up with germline, which may come from a read error. The chain employs TRBV25-1 and TRBJ1-1; no clear D. The V gene's germline CDR1 is MGHDK and CDR2 SYGVNS. This CDR3 contains 11 residues. The CDR3 DNA reads TGTTCCAGCTGGGGGAACACTGAAGCTTTCTTT. Its translation is CSSWGNTEAFF.

The chain joins TRBV20-1 to TRBJ2-5; perhaps TRBD2 as D (5 bases). CDR1 is DFQATT, CDR2 SNEGSKA, per germline (reference sequence). Deletions cut 6 bases from V and 5 bases from J, with 16 bases between. This CDR3 region has 13 residues. Written as DNA, the CDR3 is TGCAGTGCCAGGACGGACGGCGGGGAGACCCAGTACTTC. This translates into CSARTDGGETQYF.

A remark on this clonotype: A much larger clone lies one base from this, so it may be a read error. The missing conserved phenylalanine or tryptophan at the end of this CDR3 makes a read error likely. The V gene is TRBV5-1, the J gene TRBJ1-2, with TRBD1 matching over 8 bases. This CDR3 region has 13 residues. The junction had 2 bases not matched to a gene; V was cut back by 1 base and J by 6 bases. Germline lookup yields CDR1 SGHRS and CDR2 YFSETQ. The CDR3, as DNA: TGCGCCAGCAGCTTGTCGACAGGGGATGGCTACACCATC. This gives the protein CASSLSTGDGYTI.

Concerning this clonotype itself: This could be a read error, since a much larger clone is one nucleotide away. This sequence joins TRBV2 and TRBJ1-4, with D possibly TRBD1 on 6 matching bases. Germline CDR1 SNHLY, CDR2 FYNNEI. The CDR3 spans 14 residues. Here the CDR3 reads CATSEGGTNEKLFF. The CDR3 DNA reads TGTGCCACCAGTGAGGGGGGAACTAATGAAAAACTGTTTTTT. The variable domain in full, completed from reference TRBV2 and TRBJ1-4, reads EPEVTQTPSHQVTQMGQEVILRCVPISNHLYFYWYRQILGQKVEFLVSFYNNEISEKSEIFDDQFSVERPDGSNFTLKIRSTKLEDSAMYFCATSEGGTNEKLFFGSGTQLSVL.

This clonotype was seen many times. The V and J genes are TRBV2 and TRBJ1-2, with D possibly being TRBD1 (5 bases). Germline V gives CDR1 SNHLY, CDR2 FYNNEI. Trimming took 7 bases from V and 3 from J, leaving 12 bases between them. The CDR3 runs 13 residues. The CDR3 bases are TGTGCCAGCAAGGAATCGGGGCACTATGGCTACACCTTC. Amino acids: CASKESGHYGYTF.

The chain employs TRBV7-9 and TRBJ2-7, with 11 bases that match TRBD1. Matching the DNA end better, TRBJ2-1 makes the J call doubtful. Germline V gives CDR1 SEHNR, CDR2 FQNEAQ (reference sequence). The CDR3 extends over 15 amino acids. For the CDR3, the DNA is TGTGCCAGCAGCGAGGGACAGGGGGGATACAATGAGCAGTTCTTC. Amino acid sequence: CASSEGQGGYNEQFF.

As to this clonotype: The missing conserved phenylalanine or tryptophan at the end of this CDR3 makes a read error likely. The limits of the CDR3 on the DNA are not certain, so only TCRdb's listed CDR3 is given. The rearrangement links TRBV7-6 to TRBJ1-3. The CDR3 adds up to 8 amino acids, both ends counted. CDR1 SGHVS and CDR2 FNYEAQ come from the germline V gene. CDR3 amino acids: CASSLAST.

This clonotype occurred many times. The gene calls are TRBV20-1 and TRBJ1-5; the match to TRBD1 covers 8 bases. The germline gives CDR1 DFQATT, CDR2 SNEGSKA (reference sequence). J lost 1 base, V lost 6 bases, and 5 bases had no gene match. This CDR3 has 14 residues. The CDR3 here is CSAGQGGSNQPQHF. CDR3 coding DNA: TGCAGTGCCGGACAGGGAGGGAGCAATCAGCCCCAGCATTTT.